The clone carrying this TCR beta chain has ten or more counts. This sample was included in a study of CD8+CD57+ T cells in acquired aplastic anemia. The CDR3 is 16 amino acids. The V gene's germline CDR1 is SGHDT and CDR2 YYEEEE. J was trimmed by 5 bases and V by 4 bases; bases with no gene match: 11. Using genomic DNA as the template, TCR beta VDJ and CDR3 profiling was carried out. A single record per CDR3 protein comes from TCRdb applying MiXCR to the reads. The data hold 100,000 to 120,000 distinct CDR3 sequences, with approximately 49% observed a single time. The clonotype comes from a human donor in good health, serving as a control. This chain uses TRBV5-6 with TRBJ2-5, with TRBD2 identical over 10 bases. Sequenced input: sorted CD4+, CD8+, or CD8+CD57+ T cells (not recorded which) from PBMCs. The CDR3 DNA is TGTGCCAGCAGCCCGAAACTAGCGGGGTACTATGAGACCCAGTACTTC. It yields the protein CASSPKLAGYYETQYF.